These 6 T cell receptor beta chains were sequenced from one sample in a study of control samples from healthy donors and cancer patients. Some clones are missing from TCRdb's copy, which holds only in-frame ones; the method was immunoSEQ multiplex PCR. The profile shows roughly 86,000 clones, around 92% of them singletons. The sequenced sample consisted of blood. The receptors come from a man aged 25 to 40 in good health.

This clone has just a few counts. CDR3 protein: CASSETENQPQHF. Here the CDR3 DNA reads TGTGCCAGCAGTGAGACAGAAAATCAGCCCCAGCATTTT. This chain uses TRBV6-4 with TRBJ1-5; weak D call: TRBD1 (5 bases). This CDR3 contains 13 residues. Germline CDR1 is MRHNA and CDR2 is SNTAGT. Between the trimmed V and J ends, which lost 3 bases and 4 bases, there was a span of 7 bases.

The gene calls are TRBV7-9 and TRBJ2-1, with 7 bases matching TRBD1. The CDR3 totals 16 residues. Germline V gene data show CDR1 as SEHNR and CDR2 as FQNEAQ (reference sequence). Germline trimming cut 5 bases from V and 6 bases from J; bases unmatched to any gene: 13. The CDR3 DNA sequence: TGTGCCAGCAGCCCACGACAGGGTTTATCAATCAATGAGCAGTTCTTC. Translated, it gives CASSPRQGLSINEQFF.

This sequence joins TRBV5-4 and TRBJ2-1; D gene unclear. V was clipped by 4 bases and J by 5 bases, with 4 bases between them. The germline V gene has CDR1 SGHNT and CDR2 YYREEE (reference sequence). This CDR3 is built from 11 residues. As DNA, the CDR3 is TGTGCCAGCAGCGGAGACAATGAGCAGTTCTTC. Its protein is CASSGDNEQFF. Complete variable domain (other parts from reference TRBV5-4 and TRBJ2-1): ETGVTQSPTHLIKTRGQQVTLRCSSQSGHNTVSWYQQALGQGPQFIFQYYREEENGRGNFPPRFSGLQFPNYSSELNVNALELDDSALYLCASSGDNEQFFGPGTRLTVL.

This rearrangement joins TRBV18 to TRBJ1-2; 9 bases match TRBD1. Unmatched junction bases numbered 9, after V lost 6 bases and J lost 10 bases. The length of the CDR3 is 13 residues. Germline V gene lookup returns CDR1 KGHSH and CDR2 LQKENI. The CDR3 DNA sequence: TGTGCCAGCTCCCACGGGACAGGGAATATCTACACCTTC. Protein: CASSHGTGNIYTF.

The sample holds one count of this clone. This rearrangement joins TRBV27 to TRBJ2-1; no firm D call. This CDR3 is 16 amino acids long. The V end was cut by 0 bases, the J end by 1 base, with 10 bases between. From germline, CDR1 is MNHEY and CDR2 SMNVEV (reference sequence). This CDR3 is CASSLSLARSYNEQFF. CDR3 coding DNA: TGTGCCAGCAGTTTATCGTTGGCCAGGTCCTACAATGAGCAGTTCTTC.

The V call is TRBV10-2, the J call TRBJ2-7, with D perhaps given as TRBD1 or TRBD2 (5 bases each). CDR1 and CDR2 from the germline V gene are WSHSY and SAAADI. The CDR3 consists of 17 residues. Trimming cost V 1 base and J 4 bases, with 20 bases left between them. This chain's CDR3 is CASSELLVGQTVYEQYF. The DNA for the CDR3 is TGCGCCAGCAGTGAGTTACTAGTAGGGCAGACAGTTTACGAGCAGTACTTC.